This entry is about one T cell receptor beta chain. Antigen: not known. This record belongs to a study of cytomegalovirus exposure and HLA in healthy donors. Study-wide context: From HLA-typed donors, an early data release held roughly 80 million unique TCRs.

Whole-study results and caveats: Certain sequence variants were highly shared and formed a cluster, and this cluster was likely a sequencing artifact. Later on, a genetic analysis was performed. It linked a missense variant in DCLRE1C with V- and J-gene trimming of TCR beta.

Primers: 60 Vbeta forward and 13 Jbeta reverse. The assay was immunoSEQ multiplex PCR, and TCRdb's table has in-frame clones only and misses some. Here the sample spans over 150,000 clones, roughly 80% being singletons. Despite likely unrecorded immune exposures, the donors were nominally healthy at the time of sampling. From germline, CDR1 is SGHTA and CDR2 FQGNSA. Trimming removed 1 base from V and 5 bases from J, with 14 bases in between. This CDR3 contains 15 residues. This TCR was sampled from a man in his thirties or forties in good health and CMV-seropositive. The chain is built from TRBV7-2 and TRBJ2-5; D gene ambiguous. The sequenced material came from PBMCs. CDR3 protein: CASSLGAPAPETQYF. The DNA for the CDR3 is TGTGCCAGCAGCTTAGGGGCCCCGGCCCCCGAGACCCAGTACTTC.